A single TCR beta chain is shown here with its context. This sample stems from a study of T-cell reconstitution after alpha-beta-depleted transplantation in children. The authors prepared the TCRbeta library with unique molecular identifiers. TCRdb called the PCR reads again in MiXCR, with one record for every CDR3 protein. This sample carries 350,000 to 400,000 distinct CDR3 sequences, roughly 21% of them seen once, and the ten largest clones take about 3.8%. Germline CDR1 SEHNR, CDR2 FQNEAQ (reference sequence). With 1 base clipped from V and 7 bases from J, the junction kept 3 bases outside the gene matches. This CDR3 region has 13 residues.

Sequencing used PBMCs from the stem cell graft donor, obtained from the stem cell graft. The clonotype was recovered from a human donor who donated a stem cell graft to a child with acute myeloid leukemia. This chain joins TRBV7-9 and TRBJ2-7, with 8 bases matching TRBD2. CDR3 DNA: TGTGCCAGCAGCTTAGGGGTAGCGGGGGAGCAGTACTTC. It translates to CASSLGVAGEQYF.